These 32 T cell receptor beta chains were all obtained from the same sample, sequenced in a study of blood T cell repertoires in COVID-19. Clones were read by immunoSEQ multiplex PCR, and TCRdb kept only the in-frame ones, dropping some. The table records more than 100,000 clones, 88% of them present only once. The specimen sequenced was peripheral blood. These TCRs come from a human donor in a cohort sampled during active COVID-19.

Here the CDR3 reads CASSIQTGGNQPQHF. CDR3 DNA: TGTGCCAGTAGTATACAAACAGGGGGTAATCAGCCCCAGCATTTT. The chain carries TRBV19 and TRBJ1-5, with 8 bases fitting TRBD1. CDR1 and CDR2 (germline): LNHDA, SQIVND (reference sequence). The CDR3 runs 15 residues. The ends lost 2 bases at V and 4 bases at J; junction bases unmatched: 4.

This clone showed up just once. This chain uses TRBV24-1 with TRBJ1-1; D gene uncertain. Germline V lookup: CDR1 KGHDR, CDR2 SFDVKD. V dropped 10 bases and J dropped 1 base, with 12 bases sitting between them. The CDR3 covers 13 residues. In DNA, the CDR3 is TGTGCCACTAAACAGTTACCGAACACTGAAGCTTTCTTT. Encoded protein: CATKQLPNTEAFF.

The chain couples TRBV18 to TRBJ1-2, with D tentatively TRBD1 (5 bases). Germline CDR1 and CDR2: KGHSH and LQKENI. The V gene lost 6 bases and the J gene lost 7 bases, with 27 bases spanning the gap. This CDR3 has 17 residues. The CDR3 here is CASSINGVLGREFGYTF. CDR3 nucleotides: TGTGCCAGCTCCATTAATGGGGTCCTTGGCAGGGAATTTGGCTACACCTTC.

The rearrangement uses TRBV9 and TRBJ1-6; TRBD1 matches 7 bases. There are 17 residues in the CDR3. Germline V gene lookup returns CDR1 SGDLS and CDR2 YYNGEE. The ends lost 3 bases at V and 0 bases at J; junction bases unmatched: 6. The CDR3 loop reads CASSAQGQSSYNSPLHF. CDR3 DNA sequence: TGTGCCAGCAGCGCCCAGGGACAGAGCTCCTATAATTCACCCCTCCACTTT.

This sequence joins TRBV4-1 and TRBJ1-5; the match to TRBD1 covers 7 bases. CDR1 and CDR2 from the germline V gene are MGHRA and YSYEKL. V was clipped by 4 bases and J by 7 bases; unmatched bases: 7. The CDR3 runs 14 residues. The DNA of the CDR3 is TGCGCCAGCAGCCCAGTGACAGGGATCCAGCCCCAGCATTTT. This gives the protein CASSPVTGIQPQHF.

This chain links TRBV30 with TRBJ1-4; no definite D call. Germline loops: CDR1 GTSNPN, CDR2 SVGIG (reference sequence). CDR3 length: 17 residues. V gave up 0 bases and J gave up 0 bases, with 14 bases separating them. The CDR3 DNA is TGTGCCTGGAGTGTACGTTGGGGAGGCGCAACTAATGAAAAACTGTTTTTT. Protein product: CAWSVRWGGATNEKLFF.

The genes are TRBV4-2 and TRBJ1-2; D possibly corresponds to TRBD1 (6 bases). The germline V and J ends were trimmed by 4 bases and 8 bases, with 14 bases remaining between them. This CDR3 has 13 amino acids. The germline V gene encodes CDR1 LGHNA and CDR2 YNFKEQ. DNA of the CDR3: TGTGCCAGCAGCCCGTCTCCAGGGACAGGCTACACCTTC. Protein product: CASSPSPGTGYTF.

CDR3 in DNA: TGTGCCAGCAGGCCGACAGGGGGCTCCTACGAGCAGTACTTC. As protein: CASRPTGGSYEQYF. The rearrangement links TRBV7-9 to TRBJ2-7; 9 nucleotides align to TRBD1. V lost 6 bases and J lost 0; bases outside the gene matches: 3. The CDR3 sequence is 14 residues long. Germline V CDR1 and CDR2: SEHNR, FQNEAQ (reference sequence).

The chain carries TRBV2 and TRBJ2-1; perhaps TRBD2 as D (6 bases). CDR3 length: 13 residues. V was shortened by 3 bases and J by 6 bases, with 9 bases between the two germline ends. Germline values: CDR1 SNHLY, CDR2 FYNNEI. The chain's CDR3 is CASSEAGFNEQFF. In nucleotides, the CDR3 is TGTGCCAGCAGTGAGGCGGGATTCAATGAGCAGTTCTTC. Full variable domain (outside the CDR3, taken from reference TRBV2 and TRBJ2-1): EPEVTQTPSHQVTQMGQEVILRCVPISNHLYFYWYRQILGQKVEFLVSFYNNEISEKSEIFDDQFSVERPDGSNFTLKIRSTKLEDSAMYFCASSEAGFNEQFFGPGTRLTVL.

The CDR3 DNA follows: TGTGCCAGCTCACCACAGGGGCGAGGTGAAAAACTGTTTTTT. Amino acid sequence: CASSPQGRGEKLFF. J is TRBJ1-4 and V is TRBV18, with a tentative D call TRBD1 (5 bases). Germline V gene data show CDR1 as KGHSH and CDR2 as LQKENI. Deletions cut 1 base from V and 7 bases from J, with 10 bases between. This CDR3 has 14 amino acids. The whole variable domain, filled in from reference TRBV18 and TRBJ1-4, reads NAGVMQNPRHLVRRRGQEARLRCSPMKGHSHVYWYRQLPEEGLKFMVYLQKENIIDESGMPKERFSAEFPKEGPSILRIQQVVRGDSAAYFCASSPQGRGEKLFFGSGTQLSVL.

This chain links TRBV19 with TRBJ2-3; 8 bases map to TRBD1. V shed 4 bases and J 3 bases; nucleotides not matched to a gene: 6. The CDR3 contains 15 residues. Per the germline V gene, CDR1 is LNHDA and CDR2 is SQIVND (reference sequence). CDR3 sequence reads: CASSTGGRETDTQYF. The CDR3 DNA sequence: TGTGCCAGTAGTACAGGGGGCCGAGAGACAGATACGCAGTATTTT. Looking up the rest from reference TRBV19 and TRBJ2-3 gives the full variable domain: DGGITQSPKYLFRKEGQNVTLSCEQNLNHDAMYWYRQDPGQGLRLIYYSQIVNDFQKGDIAEGYSVSREKKESFPLTVTSAQKNPTAFYLCASSTGGRETDTQYFGPGTRLTVL.

This clone was observed a few times. The chain is built from TRBV2 and TRBJ2-3; 7 bases agree with TRBD1. The CDR3 loop spans 14 amino acids. CDR1 is SNHLY and CDR2 is FYNNEI in the germline V gene. V lost 7 bases to trimming and J lost 4 bases; unmatched junction nucleotides: 8. CDR3 region: CASNREGASDTQYF. For the CDR3, the DNA is TGTGCCAGCAATAGAGAGGGGGCGTCAGATACGCAGTATTTT.

This clone appeared a few times. The rearrangement links TRBV4-3 to TRBJ1-5, with D possibly being TRBD1 (6 bases). Trimming cost V 2 bases and J 1 base, with 9 bases left between them. This CDR3 is 15 amino acids long. From germline, CDR1 is LGHNA and CDR2 YSLEER. The chain's CDR3 is CASSQYQGSNQPQHF. The CDR3 bases are TGCGCCAGCAGCCAATACCAGGGGAGCAATCAGCCCCAGCATTTT.

J is TRBJ2-5 and V is TRBV28; 9 positions agree with TRBD1. The length of the CDR3 is 15 residues. After removal of 7 bases from V and 5 bases from J, the junction contained 11 bases not matched to a gene. CDR1 and CDR2 from the germline V gene are MDHEN and SYDVKM. The CDR3 bases are TGTGCCAGCACCCTCGAGGACAGGGGTTGGGAGACCCAGTACTTC. Translation gives CASTLEDRGWETQYF.

This chain joins TRBV11-3 and TRBJ2-1; TRBD2 aligns across 11 bases. The junction had 5 bases not matched to a gene; V was cut back by 4 bases and J by 12 bases. Germline V CDR1 and CDR2: SGHNT, YENEEA. CDR3 length: 13 residues. The chain's CDR3 is CASSSLAGVGQFF. CDR3 in DNA: TGTGCCAGCAGCTCACTAGCGGGGGTCGGGCAGTTCTTC.

The chain carries TRBV11-3 and TRBJ2-5, with 10 nucleotides matching TRBD1. J was trimmed by 4 bases and V by 4 bases; bases with no gene match: 9. The germline CDR1 and CDR2 sequences are SGHNT and YENEEA. The CDR3 runs to 16 residues. The CDR3 loop reads CASSSRTGGGIETQYF. The CDR3 DNA is TGTGCCAGCAGCTCACGGACAGGGGGGGGAATAGAGACCCAGTACTTC.

This clone was seen a few times. The CDR3 sequence is CASSFGRRQETQYF. The CDR3 nucleotides read TGTGCCAGCAGCTTTGGCAGGCGACAAGAGACCCAGTACTTC. The V call is TRBV7-8, the J call TRBJ2-5; D is undetermined. V lost 3 bases, J lost 2 bases, and 10 bases lay in between. The CDR3 spans 14 residues. CDR1 is SGHVS, CDR2 FQNEAQ, per germline.

CDR3 loop: CASSQTGLNTEAFF. In DNA, the CDR3 is TGTGCCAGCAGCCAAACAGGGCTAAACACTGAAGCTTTCTTT. This chain links TRBV3-1 (or the pseudogene TRBV3-2) with TRBJ1-1, with D perhaps matching TRBD1 (6 bases). This CDR3 has 14 amino acids. In germline, CDR1 is LGHDT, CDR2 YNNKEL (reference sequence). V shed 2 bases and J shed 2 bases, with 9 bases lying between them.

The gene calls are TRBV19 and TRBJ2-7, with 9 bases lining up with TRBD1. Germline lookup yields CDR1 LNHDA and CDR2 SQIVND (reference sequence). The CDR3 contains 14 residues. The trim removed 4 bases at V and 2 bases at J, leaving 3 bases unmatched. DNA of the CDR3: TGTGCCAGTAGTACTGGGACAGGGACCTACGAGCAGTACTTC. Its translation: CASSTGTGTYEQYF.

The chain is built from TRBV28 and TRBJ2-5, with 9 nucleotides matching TRBD1. The CDR3 spans 14 residues. The V and J ends lost 2 bases and 3 bases, in that order; junction bases with no gene match: 1. Germline CDR1 reads MDHEN; CDR2 reads SYDVKM. The CDR3 is CASSLGTGKETQYF. The CDR3 DNA is TGTGCCAGCAGTTTAGGGACAGGGAAAGAGACCCAGTACTTC.

The J gene is TRBJ2-7, the V gene TRBV28; D might be TRBD2 (5 bases). The CDR3 is 14 amino acids. The V end lost 7 bases, the J end lost 2 bases, and 15 bases lay between the germline ends. In germline, CDR1 is MDHEN, CDR2 SYDVKM. This CDR3 is CASTIYGVTYEQYF. The CDR3, as DNA: TGTGCCAGCACCATCTACGGGGTGACCTACGAGCAGTACTTC. The entire variable domain, with the rest obtained from reference TRBV28 and TRBJ2-7, is as follows: DVKVTQSSRYLVKRTGEKVFLECVQDMDHENMFWYRQDPGLGLRLIYFSYDVKMKEKGDIPEGYSVSREKKERFSLILESASTNQTSMYLCASTIYGVTYEQYFGPGTRLTVT.

V usage is TRBV5-6 and J usage is TRBJ2-7; no clear D. The V end was cut by 2 bases, the J end by 7 bases, with 16 bases between. The germline V gene has CDR1 SGHDT and CDR2 YYEEEE. The CDR3 totals 14 residues. The CDR3 DNA reads TGTGCCAGCAGCTTAGATGAGGCTGGCTTGGAGCAGTACTTC. This encodes CASSLDEAGLEQYF.

This clone was counted a few times. This chain links TRBV6-5 with TRBJ2-1, with D perhaps TRBD1 (5 bases). This CDR3 is built from 14 residues. The germline V and J ends were trimmed by 7 bases and 3 bases, with 13 bases remaining between them. CDR1 and CDR2 (germline): MNHEY, SVGAGI. The CDR3 loop reads CASNGPGHYNEQFF. The CDR3 DNA is TGTGCCAGCAATGGTCCAGGGCACTACAATGAGCAGTTCTTC.

The V call is TRBV11-2, the J call TRBJ2-1, with TRBD2 matching over 13 bases. CDR1 SGHAT and CDR2 FQNNGV come from the germline V gene. The CDR3 extends over 16 amino acids. V lost 2 bases, J lost 9 bases, and 7 bases stayed unmatched. The CDR3 nucleotides read TGTGCCAGCAGCTTATCCAGGACTAGCGGGGGCTTTGAGCAGTTCTTC. Its translation is CASSLSRTSGGFEQFF.

The rearrangement joins TRBV28 to TRBJ1-3; no firm D call. V lost 4 bases to trimming and J lost 1 base, with 14 bases between them. Germline-derived CDR1 and CDR2 are MDHEN and SYDVKM. The CDR3 extends over 16 amino acids. CDR3 bases: TGTGCCAGCAGTTCCCCGGAGGCAAGATCTGGAAACACCATATATTTT. This codes for CASSSPEARSGNTIYF. Full variable domain (missing parts from reference TRBV28 and TRBJ1-3): DVKVTQSSRYLVKRTGEKVFLECVQDMDHENMFWYRQDPGLGLRLIYFSYDVKMKEKGDIPEGYSVSREKKERFSLILESASTNQTSMYLCASSSPEARSGNTIYFGEGSWLTVV.

This clone was found a few times. This chain joins TRBV28 and TRBJ2-7; TRBD1 matches at 8 bases. The V gene end was trimmed by 5 bases and the J gene end by 3 bases; junction bases not matched to a gene: 12. The CDR3 has 16 residues. CDR1 MDHEN and CDR2 SYDVKM come from the germline V gene. The CDR3 DNA sequence: TGTGCCAGCAGTCCCCTCTCCAAGGGGACAGGCTACGAGCAGTACTTC. Its translation is CASSPLSKGTGYEQYF. Combining the CDR3 with reference TRBV28 and TRBJ2-7 gives the whole variable domain DVKVTQSSRYLVKRTGEKVFLECVQDMDHENMFWYRQDPGLGLRLIYFSYDVKMKEKGDIPEGYSVSREKKERFSLILESASTNQTSMYLCASSPLSKGTGYEQYFGPGTRLTVT.

The V and J genes are TRBV11-3 and TRBJ2-7, with D unclear. V was pared by 5 bases and J by 0 bases, with 8 bases between. The CDR3 sequence is 13 residues long. Per germline, CDR1 SGHNT and CDR2 YENEEA. This CDR3 reads CASSDGASYEQYF. The DNA for the CDR3 is TGTGCCAGCAGCGACGGAGCCTCCTACGAGCAGTACTTC.

This rearrangement joins TRBV5-1 to TRBJ1-1; 8 nucleotides align to TRBD1. Trimming cost V 4 bases and J 4 bases; bases outside gene matches: 6. The CDR3 has 14 residues. Germline V gives CDR1 SGHRS, CDR2 YFSETQ. CDR3 region: CASSTRTGPTEAFF. CDR3 coding DNA: TGCGCCAGCAGCACGCGGACAGGGCCCACTGAAGCTTTCTTT.

This chain connects TRBV10-2 to TRBJ2-1; 11 bases are shared with TRBD2. In germline, CDR1 is WSHSY, CDR2 SAAADI. There are 15 residues in the CDR3. V lost 6 bases to trimming and J lost 4 bases; unmatched junction nucleotides: 5. Written as DNA, the CDR3 is TGCGCCAGCAGGAATCTAGCGGGGGGTTACAATGAGCAGTTCTTC. Translation: CASRNLAGGYNEQFF.

This clone was picked up one time. The chain's CDR3 is CASSTGQAGNTIYF. The CDR3 region has the DNA TGTGCCAGCAGCACGGGACAGGCGGGAAACACCATATATTTT. The V gene is TRBV5-5, the J gene TRBJ1-3; 8 nucleotides agree with TRBD1. Germline lookup yields CDR1 SGHKS and CDR2 YYEKEE (reference sequence). Germline trimming cut 4 bases from V and 4 bases from J; bases unmatched to any gene: 4. This CDR3 has 14 residues. Using reference TRBV5-5 and TRBJ1-3 for the parts outside the CDR3, the full variable domain is DAGVTQSPTHLIKTRGQQVTLRCSPISGHKSVSWYQQVLGQGPQFIFQYYEKEERGRGNFPDRFSARQFPNYSSELNVNALLLGDSALYLCASSTGQAGNTIYFGEGSWLTVV.

CDR3 loop: CASRSVAANTGELFF. CDR3 coding DNA: TGTGCCAGTAGATCGGTAGCGGCGAACACCGGGGAGCTGTTTTTT. J is TRBJ2-2 and V is TRBV19, with D possibly TRBD2 on 6 matching bases. CDR1 is LNHDA, CDR2 SQIVND, per germline (reference sequence). Between the trimmed V and J ends, which lost 6 bases and 0 bases, there was a span of 11 bases. The CDR3 loop spans 15 amino acids.

The CDR3 loop reads CASSLLSGEAFF. The CDR3 nucleotides are TGTGCCAGCAGCTTGCTCTCGGGTGAAGCTTTCTTT. This sequence joins TRBV5-5 and TRBJ1-1; D uncertain. CDR3 length equals 12 residues. Trimming cost V 1 base and J 7 bases, with 8 bases left between them. Germline V gene data show CDR1 as SGHKS and CDR2 as YYEKEE (reference sequence).